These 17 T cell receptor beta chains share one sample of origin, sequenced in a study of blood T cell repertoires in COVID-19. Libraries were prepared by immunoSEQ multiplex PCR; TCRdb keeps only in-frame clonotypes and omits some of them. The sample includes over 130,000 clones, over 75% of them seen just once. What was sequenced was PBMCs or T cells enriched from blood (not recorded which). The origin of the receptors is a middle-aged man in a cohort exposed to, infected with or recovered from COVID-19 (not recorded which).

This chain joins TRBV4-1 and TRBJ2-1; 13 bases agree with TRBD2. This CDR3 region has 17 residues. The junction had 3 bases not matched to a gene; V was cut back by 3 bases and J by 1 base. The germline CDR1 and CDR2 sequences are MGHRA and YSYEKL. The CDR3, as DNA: TGCGCCAGCAGCCACCGACTAGCGGGAGGATCCTACAATGAGCAGTTCTTC. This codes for CASSHRLAGGSYNEQFF.

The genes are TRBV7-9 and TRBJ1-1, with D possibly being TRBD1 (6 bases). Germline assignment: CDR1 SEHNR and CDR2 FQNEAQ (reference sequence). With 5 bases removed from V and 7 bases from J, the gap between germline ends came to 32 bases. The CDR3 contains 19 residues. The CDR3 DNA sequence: TGTGCCAGCAGCACCCGACAATCGTCCTCCTTAGGGGGATCGGGTGAAGCTTTCTTT. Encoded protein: CASSTRQSSSLGGSGEAFF.

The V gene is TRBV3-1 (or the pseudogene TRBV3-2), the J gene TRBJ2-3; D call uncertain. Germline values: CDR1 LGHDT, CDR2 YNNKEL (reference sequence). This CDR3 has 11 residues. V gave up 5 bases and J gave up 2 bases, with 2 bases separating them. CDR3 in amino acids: CASSYTDTQYF. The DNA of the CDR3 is TGTGCCAGCAGCTACACAGATACGCAGTATTTT.

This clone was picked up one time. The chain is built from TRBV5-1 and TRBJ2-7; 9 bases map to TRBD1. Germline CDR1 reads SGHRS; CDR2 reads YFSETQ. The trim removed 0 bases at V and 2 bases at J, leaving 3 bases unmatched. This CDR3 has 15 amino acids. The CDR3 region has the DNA TGCGCCAGCAGCTTGGACAGGGGGCTTCCCTACGAGCAGTACTTC. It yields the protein CASSLDRGLPYEQYF.

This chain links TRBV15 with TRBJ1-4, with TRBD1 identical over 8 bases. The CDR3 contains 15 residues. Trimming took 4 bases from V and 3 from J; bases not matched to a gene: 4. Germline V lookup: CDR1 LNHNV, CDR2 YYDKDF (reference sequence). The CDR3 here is CATSTPGQANEKLFF. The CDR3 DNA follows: TGTGCCACCAGCACACCGGGACAGGCTAATGAAAAACTGTTTTTT.

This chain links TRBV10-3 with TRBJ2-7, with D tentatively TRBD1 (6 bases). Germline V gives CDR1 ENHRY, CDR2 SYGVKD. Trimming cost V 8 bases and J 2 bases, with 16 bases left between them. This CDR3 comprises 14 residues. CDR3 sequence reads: CAIRGAGDPYEQYF. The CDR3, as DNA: TGTGCCATCCGAGGGGCAGGGGATCCCTACGAGCAGTACTTC.

This CDR3 reads CAISHSGGDLYNEQFF. The CDR3 region has the DNA TGTGCCATCAGTCATAGCGGGGGGGATCTCTACAATGAGCAGTTCTTC. The V gene is TRBV10-3, the J gene TRBJ2-1; 11 bases match TRBD2. CDR1 and CDR2 from the germline V gene are ENHRY and SYGVKD. With 5 bases clipped from V and 3 bases from J, the junction kept 6 bases outside the gene matches. The CDR3 spans 16 residues.

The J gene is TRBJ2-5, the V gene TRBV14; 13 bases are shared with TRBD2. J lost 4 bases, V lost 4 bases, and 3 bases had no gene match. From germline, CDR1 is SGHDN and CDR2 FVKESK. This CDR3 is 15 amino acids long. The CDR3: CASSPGLAGVETQYF. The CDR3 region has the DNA TGTGCCAGCAGCCCAGGACTAGCGGGAGTAGAGACCCAGTACTTC.

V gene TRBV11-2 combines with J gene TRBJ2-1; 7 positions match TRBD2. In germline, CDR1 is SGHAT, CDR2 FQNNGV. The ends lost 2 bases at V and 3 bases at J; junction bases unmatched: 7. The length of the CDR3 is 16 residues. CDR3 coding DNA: TGTGCCAGCAGCTTACGGGCGGCGGGAGTCTACAATGAGCAGTTCTTC. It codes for CASSLRAAGVYNEQFF. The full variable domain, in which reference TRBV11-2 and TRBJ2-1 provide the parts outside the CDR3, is EAGVAQSPRYKIIEKRQSVAFWCNPISGHATLYWYQQILGQGPKLLIQFQNNGVVDDSQLPKDRFSAERLKGVDSTLKIQPAKLEDSAVYLCASSLRAAGVYNEQFFGPGTRLTVL.

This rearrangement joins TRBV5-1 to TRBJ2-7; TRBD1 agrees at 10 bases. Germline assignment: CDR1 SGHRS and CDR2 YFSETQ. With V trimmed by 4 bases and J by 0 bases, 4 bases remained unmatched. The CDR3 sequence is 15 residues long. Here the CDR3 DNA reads TGCGCCAGCAGCGCGGGACAGGGGAGCTCCTACGAGCAGTACTTC. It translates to CASSAGQGSSYEQYF.

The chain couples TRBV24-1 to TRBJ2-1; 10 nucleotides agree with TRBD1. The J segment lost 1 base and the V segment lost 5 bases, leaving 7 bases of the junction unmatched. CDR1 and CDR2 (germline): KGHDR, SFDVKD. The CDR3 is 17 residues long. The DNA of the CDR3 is TGTGCCACCAGTGGCCGCCGGGACAGGGGTTCCTACAATGAGCAGTTCTTC. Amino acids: CATSGRRDRGSYNEQFF.

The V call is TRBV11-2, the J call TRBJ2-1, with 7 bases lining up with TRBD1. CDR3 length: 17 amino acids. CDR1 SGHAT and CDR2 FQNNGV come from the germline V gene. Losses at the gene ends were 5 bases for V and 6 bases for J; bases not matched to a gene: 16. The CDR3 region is CASSLIPTGADSNEQFF. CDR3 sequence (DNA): TGTGCCAGCAGCCTGATACCCACAGGGGCCGATAGCAATGAGCAGTTCTTC.

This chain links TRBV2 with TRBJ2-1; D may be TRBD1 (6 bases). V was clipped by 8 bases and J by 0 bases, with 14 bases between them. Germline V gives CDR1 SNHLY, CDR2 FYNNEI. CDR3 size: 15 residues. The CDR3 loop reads CASDRRISSYNEQFF. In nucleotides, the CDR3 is TGTGCCAGCGACAGGCGTATTAGCTCCTACAATGAGCAGTTCTTC.

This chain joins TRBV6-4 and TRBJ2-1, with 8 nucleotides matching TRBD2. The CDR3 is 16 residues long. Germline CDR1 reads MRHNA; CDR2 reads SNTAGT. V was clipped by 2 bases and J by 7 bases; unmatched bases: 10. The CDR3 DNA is TGTGCCAGCAGTGACGTTGCGGGAGGATTAGGAAATGAGCAGTTCTTC. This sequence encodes CASSDVAGGLGNEQFF.

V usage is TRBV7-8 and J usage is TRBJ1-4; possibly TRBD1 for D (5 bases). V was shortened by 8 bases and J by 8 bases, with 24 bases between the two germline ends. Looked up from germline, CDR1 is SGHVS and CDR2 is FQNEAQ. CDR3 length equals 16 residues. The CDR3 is CASSPQTTRGGEKLFF. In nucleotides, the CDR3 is TGTGCCAGCTCGCCCCAAACGACAAGGGGAGGGGAAAAACTGTTTTTT.

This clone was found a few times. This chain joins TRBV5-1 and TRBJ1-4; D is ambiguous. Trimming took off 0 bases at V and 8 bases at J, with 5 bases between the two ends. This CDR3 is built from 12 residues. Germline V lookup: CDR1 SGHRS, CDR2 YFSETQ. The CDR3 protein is CASSLGREKLFF. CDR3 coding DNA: TGCGCCAGCAGCTTGGGGAGAGAAAAACTGTTTTTT. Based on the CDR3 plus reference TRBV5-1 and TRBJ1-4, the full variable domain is KAGVTQTPRYLIKTRGQQVTLSCSPISGHRSVSWYQQTPGQGLQFLFEYFSETQRNKGNFPGRFSGRQFSNSRSEMNVSTLELGDSALYLCASSLGREKLFFGSGTQLSVL.

CDR3 sequence: CASSQGAQETQYF. The CDR3 nucleotides are TGTGCCAGCAGTCAGGGGGCGCAAGAGACCCAGTACTTC. J is TRBJ2-5 and V is TRBV12-3 or TRBV12-4, with TRBD1 matching 8 bases. The V and J ends lost 5 bases and 2 bases, in that order; junction bases with no gene match: 1. CDR3 size: 13 residues.